This T cell receptor (beta chain) was profiled in a study of naive and memory T cell subsets. Notes on the study in general: Over 90% of naive TCR sequences appeared only once after error correction, unlike memory subsets. Diversity fell and Gini index rose from naive through CM, EM, EMRA.

Both TRBC1 and TRBC2 were covered by a beta constant-region primer of two equimolar oligonucleotides. Nested alpha and beta constant-region primers with the SP2 primer drove four PCR rounds on ligated cDNA. MiXCR, applied by TCRdb to the UMI-ligation and nested PCR reads, yields one record per CDR3 protein. The data show 6,000 to 8,000 distinct CDR3 sequences, 25% to 35% seen once. The length of the CDR3 is 13 residues. The germline V gene encodes CDR1 SQVTM and CDR2 ANQGSEA. V dropped 2 bases and J dropped 3 bases, with 8 bases sitting between them. This clonotype came up a few times. The antigen remains undetermined. After the first PCR, alpha and beta chain libraries were processed separately. CMV status came from CD4+ T cell IFNgamma after overnight CMV lysate stimulation of fresh PBMCs.

The chain combines TRBV29-1 with TRBJ2-1; no clear D. This receptor was obtained from a human donor in good health. Sequencing was performed on CD8+ TEMRA cells from blood. Described subset: effector memory re-expressing CD45RA, CD45RA+ CD27-. This chain's CDR3 is CSVEPKGYNEQFF. The CDR3 DNA sequence: TGCAGCGTTGAACCGAAGGGCTACAATGAGCAGTTCTTC.